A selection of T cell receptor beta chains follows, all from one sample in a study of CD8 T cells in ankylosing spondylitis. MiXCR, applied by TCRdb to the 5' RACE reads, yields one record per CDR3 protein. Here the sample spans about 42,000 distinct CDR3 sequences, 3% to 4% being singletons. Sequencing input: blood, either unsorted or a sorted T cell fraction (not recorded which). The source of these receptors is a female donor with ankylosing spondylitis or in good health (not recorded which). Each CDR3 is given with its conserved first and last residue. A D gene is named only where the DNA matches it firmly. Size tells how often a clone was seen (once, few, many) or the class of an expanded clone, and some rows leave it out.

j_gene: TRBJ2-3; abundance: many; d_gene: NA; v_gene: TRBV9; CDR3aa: CASSARGPNTDTQYF; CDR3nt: TGTGCCAGCAGCGCGCGGGGGCCCAACACAGATACGCAGTATTTT
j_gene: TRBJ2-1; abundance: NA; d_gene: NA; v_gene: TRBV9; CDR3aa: CASSVGLALPFYNEQFF; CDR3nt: TGTGCCAGCAGCGTAGGCCTGGCCCTACCTTTCTACAATGAGCAGTTCTTC
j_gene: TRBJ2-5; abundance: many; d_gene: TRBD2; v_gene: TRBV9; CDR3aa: CASSARLALRETQYF; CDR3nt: TGTGCCAGCAGCGCTCGACTAGCTCTCCGGGAGACCCAGTACTTC
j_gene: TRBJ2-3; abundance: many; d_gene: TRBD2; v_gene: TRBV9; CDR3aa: CASTPGLAGFDTQYF; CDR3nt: TGTGCCAGCACCCCGGGACTAGCGGGGTTCGATACGCAGTATTTT
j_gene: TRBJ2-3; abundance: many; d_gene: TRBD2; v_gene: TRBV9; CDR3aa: CASSQAPSGGADTQYF; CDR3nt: TGTGCCAGCAGCCAAGCCCCTAGCGGGGGTGCAGATACGCAGTATTTT
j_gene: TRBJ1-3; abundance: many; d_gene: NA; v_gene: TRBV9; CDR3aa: CASSVESPGNTIYF; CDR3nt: TGTGCCAGCAGCGTAGAATCACCTGGAAACACCATATATTTT
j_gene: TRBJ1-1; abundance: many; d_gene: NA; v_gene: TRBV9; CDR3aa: CASSPGRMNTEAFF; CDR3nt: TGTGCCAGCAGCCCCGGCAGGATGAACACTGAAGCTTTCTTT
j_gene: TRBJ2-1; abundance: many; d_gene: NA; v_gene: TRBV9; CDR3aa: CASSVVSSNEQFF; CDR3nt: TGTGCCAGCAGCGTTGTATCTAGCAATGAGCAGTTCTTC
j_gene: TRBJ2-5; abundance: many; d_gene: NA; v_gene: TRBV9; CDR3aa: CASSVGGRVQETQYF; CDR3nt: TGTGCCAGCAGCGTAGGTGGACGCGTCCAAGAGACCCAGTACTTC
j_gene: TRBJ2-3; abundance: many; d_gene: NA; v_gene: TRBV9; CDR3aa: CASSVRSLADLDTQYF; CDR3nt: TGTGCCAGCAGCGTTCGTAGCCTGGCAGACCTAGATACGCAGTATTTT
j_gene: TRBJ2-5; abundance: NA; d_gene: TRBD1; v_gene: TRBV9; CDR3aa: CASSANIWTGVEETQYF; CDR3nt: TGTGCCAGCAGCGCCAACATTTGGACAGGGGTGGAAGAGACCCAGTACTTC
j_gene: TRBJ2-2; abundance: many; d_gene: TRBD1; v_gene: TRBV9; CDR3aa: CATRQGEETGELFF; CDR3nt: TGTGCCACGAGACAGGGGGAAGAGACCGGGGAGCTGTTTTTT
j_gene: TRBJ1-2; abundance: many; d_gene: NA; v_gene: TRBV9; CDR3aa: CASNPAIANYGYTF; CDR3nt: TGTGCCAGCAACCCCGCAATAGCTAACTATGGCTACACCTTC
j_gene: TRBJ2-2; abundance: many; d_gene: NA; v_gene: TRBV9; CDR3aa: CASSVGESNTGELFF; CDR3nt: TGTGCCAGCAGCGTAGGGGAATCGAACACCGGGGAGCTGTTTTTT
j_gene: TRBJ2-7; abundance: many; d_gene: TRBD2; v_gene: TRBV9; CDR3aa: CASSAGTSATNYEQYF; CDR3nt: TGTGCCAGCAGCGCGGGGACTAGCGCCACAAATTACGAGCAGTACTTC
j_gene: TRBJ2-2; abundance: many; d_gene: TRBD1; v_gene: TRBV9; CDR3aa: CASSVRTGTGELFF; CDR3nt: TGTGCCAGCAGCGTAAGGACAGGGACCGGGGAGCTGTTTTTT
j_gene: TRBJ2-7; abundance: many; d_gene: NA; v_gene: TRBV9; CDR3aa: CASSVEVNPSYEQYF; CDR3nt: TGTGCCAGCAGCGTAGAGGTGAACCCATCCTACGAGCAGTACTTC
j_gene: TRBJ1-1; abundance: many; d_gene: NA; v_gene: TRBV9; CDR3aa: CASSVALAGTEAFF; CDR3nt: TGTGCCAGCAGCGTAGCTTTAGCAGGAACTGAAGCTTTCTTT
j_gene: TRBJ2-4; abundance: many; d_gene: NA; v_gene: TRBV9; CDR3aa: CASSAGAGQNIQYF; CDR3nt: TGTGCCAGCAGCGCGGGGGCGGGCCAAAACATTCAGTACTTC
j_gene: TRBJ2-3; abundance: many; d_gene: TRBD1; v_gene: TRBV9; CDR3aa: CASSGTGWSTDTQYF; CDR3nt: TGTGCCAGCAGCGGGACAGGGTGGAGCACAGATACGCAGTATTTT
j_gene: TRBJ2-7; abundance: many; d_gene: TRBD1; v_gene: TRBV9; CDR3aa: CASSVEGTGSDEQYF; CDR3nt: TGTGCCAGCAGCGTAGAAGGGACAGGGTCCGACGAGCAGTACTTC
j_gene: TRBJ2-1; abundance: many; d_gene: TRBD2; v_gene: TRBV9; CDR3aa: CASTPQGSGVSSYNEQFF; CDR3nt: TGTGCCAGCACCCCCCAGGGCAGCGGGGTGAGCTCCTACAATGAGCAGTTCTTC